This note documents a single T cell receptor beta chain sequence. The sample is drawn from a study of blood T cell repertoires in COVID-19. Study-level background: Samples of COVID-19 (acute and convalescent) were obtained from the United States, Italy and Spain. PBMCs, B-cell-depleted T cells, or T cells were the source of the cDNA or gDNA that made up the material.

Sequencing used immunoSEQ multiplex PCR; TCRdb keeps in-frame clones, though not all of them. The table records about 250,000 clones, around 83% of them present only once. V shed 4 bases and J 0 bases; nucleotides not matched to a gene: 4. The germline gives CDR1 ENHRY, CDR2 SYGVKD. The CDR3 length is 15 residues. This sequence joins TRBV10-3 and TRBJ2-5, with 8 nucleotides matching TRBD2. This receptor was taken from a man aged 40-55 years with active or convalescent COVID-19. The specimen was peripheral blood. The CDR3 DNA sequence: TGTGCCATCAGTGGCGGGCGGGGGGACCAAGAGACCCAGTACTTC. This translates into CAISGGRGDQETQYF.